The rows below give T cell receptor beta chains drawn from one sample of a study of blood T cell repertoires in COVID-19. Data came from immunoSEQ multiplex PCR; TCRdb stores just in-frame clones and leaves some out. This table has approximately 450,000 clones, around nine tenths appearing once. What was sequenced was peripheral blood. All receptors derive from a woman in her thirties with acute or convalescent COVID-19. The CDR3 runs from the conserved cysteine through the conserved F or W. Clone sizes are given selectively: once, few, many, or a class where the clone is expanded.

TRBV6-5,TRBJ1-1,15,NA,CASRPMTGGWAEAFF
TRBV7-2,TRBJ2-5,14,NA,CASSFGAGQETQYF
TRBV6-1,TRBJ2-3,15,NA,CASSEATGQTDTQYF
TRBV6-5,TRBJ2-5,14,medium-sized,CASSYGQNQETQYF
TRBV7-2,TRBJ2-5,14,NA,CASSSSARGETQYF
TRBV18,TRBJ1-6,16,NA,CASSSTSGTDNSPLHF
TRBV7-2,TRBJ2-1,14,NA,CASSGQGTYNEQFF
TRBV6-5,TRBJ1-2,14,NA,CASRPRVMGYGYTF
TRBV27,TRBJ2-3,15,NA,CASSPERGRPDTQYF
TRBV23-1,TRBJ2-1,17,NA,CASSQSEKGAICNEQFF
TRBV5-1,TRBJ2-2,16,once,CASSLATGTNTGELFF
TRBV27,TRBJ2-3,16,NA,CASSPIGGTSTDTQYF
TRBV3-1/TRBV3-2,TRBJ1-1,14,NA,CASSREIRNTEAFF
TRBV11-2,TRBJ2-5,16,NA,CASSQTSGGVQETQYF
TRBV30,TRBJ2-3,17,NA,CAWSGLAGGRSTDTQYF
TRBV6-6,TRBJ2-5,12,NA,CASSYGAETQYF
TRBV11-2,TRBJ2-7,17,NA,CASSSAPGQDSSYEQYF
TRBV5-4,TRBJ1-2,15,NA,CASTRPPGARYGYTF
TRBV19,TRBJ1-1,14,few,CASRAPGLGTEAFF
TRBV5-4,TRBJ2-1,11,NA,CASSLLNEQFF
TRBV7-8,TRBJ1-2,16,NA,CASSLGGSGTNYGYTF
TRBV19,TRBJ2-6,17,NA,CASSISGTGSGANVLTF
TRBV3-1/TRBV3-2,TRBJ2-1,13,NA,CASSHRETNEQFF
TRBV10-3,TRBJ2-7,14,NA,CAIGGLAGFSEQYF
TRBV24-1,TRBJ2-7,13,NA,CATSDPGSYEQYF
TRBV12-2,TRBJ2-7,13,NA,CASRRDRDYEQYF
TRBV5-1,TRBJ2-7,17,NA,CASSLGLRQGVYVEQYF
TRBV6-6,TRBJ2-2,14,NA,CASSYWGGTGELFF
TRBV28,TRBJ2-7,16,NA,CASSGGGDRASYEQYF
TRBV7-3,TRBJ2-3,15,NA,CASSLKGLVTDTQYF
TRBV11-3,TRBJ2-7,15,NA,CASSLETGSSYEQYF
TRBV7-9,TRBJ1-2,13,NA,CASSFATSYGYTF
TRBV6-5,TRBJ2-3,15,NA,CASSYTTGTGDTQYF
TRBV6-6,TRBJ2-1,15,NA,CASSSDREIYNEQFF
TRBV27,TRBJ1-1,15,NA,CASSPTAGGDTEAFF
TRBV9,TRBJ2-7,16,NA,CASSVGSGTGTYEQYF
TRBV6-5,TRBJ1-1,11,NA,CASNRFPEAFF
TRBV5-6,TRBJ2-4,15,NA,CASSLFDITGDIQYF
TRBV6-6,TRBJ1-4,13,NA,CASRDREQEKLFF
TRBV7-9,TRBJ1-4,16,NA,CASSYMTTATNEKLFF
TRBV5-1,TRBJ1-4,15,NA,CASSLDGRSNEKLFF